This note documents a single T cell receptor (beta chain) sequence. Data came from immunoSEQ multiplex PCR; TCRdb stores just in-frame clones and leaves some out. The sample consists of 45,000 to 60,000 clones, roughly 84% of them appearing once. Germline CDR1 is SGHTA and CDR2 is FQGNSA. J gave up 3 bases and V 7 bases, and 8 bases lay outside the gene matches. The CDR3 extends over 14 amino acids. These data belong to a study of early stage breast cancer tumors. The chain couples TRBV7-2 to TRBJ2-7, with TRBD1 identical over 8 bases. Sequencing was done on a sample of blood. This clonotype was obtained from a person between 50 and 60 years old with breast cancer. CDR3 in DNA: TGTGCCAGCATCGCCCAGGGGGCCGGCTACGAGCAGTACTTC. Protein product: CASIAQGAGYEQYF.